The T cell receptor (beta chain) under discussion was sequenced for a study of cytomegalovirus exposure and HLA in healthy donors. Study-level background: Across some 400 genotyped donors, about 86% landed in the Caucasian-associated ancestry cluster. Study observations and caveats: A later examination showed that TCR association rates differed by HLA locus, with DRB1 most and HLA-C fewest. CMV serostatus alone was available as immune exposure information. One later analysis reportedly identified an Asian-associated ancestry cluster that showed fewer N-insertions than the roughly 600-donor mean.

A note on this clone: Its antigen is not known.

The PCR ran on 60 Vbeta and 13 Jbeta primers. The method was immunoSEQ multiplex PCR; TCRdb's version includes in-frame clones alone and lacks a portion of them. The table shows about 200,000 clones, with approximately 78% occurring only once. This receptor was obtained from a male donor in good health and CMV-seronegative. Sequencing was performed on PBMCs.

The CDR3 sequence: CASSPFFGRSVYEQYF. CDR3 sequence (DNA): TGTGCCAGCAGCCCATTTTTTGGGAGATCGGTCTACGAGCAGTACTTC. The chain joins TRBV5-4 to TRBJ2-7; tentative D call: TRBD2 (5 bases). Trimming cost V 4 bases and J 3 bases, with 20 bases left between them. The CDR3 contains 16 residues. Germline values: CDR1 SGHNT, CDR2 YYREEE (reference sequence).